The rows below give T cell receptor beta chains drawn from one sample of a study of blood T cell repertoires in COVID-19. TCRdb's copy holds only in-frame clones and misses some; the assay was immunoSEQ multiplex PCR. The sample records 100,000 to 120,000 clones, roughly 90% being singletons. The sample was peripheral blood. The receptors stem from a woman aged 70 to 79 who had recovered from COVID-19. The CDR3 runs from the conserved cysteine through the conserved F or W. A D gene is named only where the DNA matches it firmly. Clone size is given for some rows only: seen once, a few or many times, or a class if the clone is expanded.

NA TRBD1 TRBJ1-2 TRBV3-1/TRBV3-2 TGTGCCAGCAGCCGGGGACAGGGTAATAACTATGGCTACACCTTC CASSRGQGNNYGYTF
NA NA TRBJ2-5 TRBV28 TGTGCCAGCAGTTACCCCCGGCGAGGAGAGACCCAGTACTTC CASSYPRRGETQYF
NA NA TRBJ1-6 TRBV7-3 TGTGCCAGCAGCTTAACTTCGAGGGGGCCCCTCCACTTT CASSLTSRGPLHF
NA NA TRBJ2-5 TRBV25-1 TGTGCCAGCAGCCTAGAGACCCAGTACTTC CASSLETQYF
NA NA TRBJ2-7 TRBV4-2 TGTGCCAGCAGCCAGCCGGGACTGGAAGTCTACGAGCAGTACTTC CASSQPGLEVYEQYF
NA TRBD2 TRBJ2-1 TRBV24-1 TGTGCCACCAGTGGCCAAATGCTAGCGGGGGACTACAATGAGCAGTTCTTC CATSGQMLAGDYNEQFF
NA TRBD1 TRBJ1-1 TRBV4-3 TGCGCCAGCAGCCAAGCTACGACAGGGTGGATCACTGAAGCTTTCTTT CASSQATTGWITEAFF
NA NA TRBJ1-5 TRBV3-1/TRBV3-2 TGTGCCAGCAGCCAAGGAACTACGGGGTTGGGCGAAGGTCAGCCCCAGCATTTT CASSQGTTGLGEGQPQHF
NA NA TRBJ1-4 TRBV28 TGTGCCAGCAGTCCAACGACAGAAAAACTGTTTTTT CASSPTTEKLFF
once TRBD2 TRBJ2-2 TRBV7-2 TGTGCCAGCAGTAGCGGGCCGAACACCGGGGAGCTGTTTTTT CASSSGPNTGELFF
NA NA TRBJ2-2 TRBV12-3/TRBV12-4 TGTGCCAGCTCTCGGGTGGTCACCGGGGAGCTGTTTTTT CASSRVVTGELFF
NA NA TRBJ2-2 TRBV28 TGTGCCAGCAGTTCCAGAAACACCGGGGAGCTGTTTTTT CASSSRNTGELFF
NA NA TRBJ2-3 TRBV11-3 TGTGCCAGCAGCTTAGCTTCCTATGTGGCAGATACGCAGTATTTT CASSLASYVADTQYF
NA NA TRBJ1-5 TRBV6-5 TGTGCCAGCAGCGTTCTTCAGCAGCCCCAGCATTTT CASSVLQQPQHF
NA TRBD2 TRBJ2-1 TRBV2 TGTGCCAGCAGTGGGAGACTAGCGGCCTCCTACAATGAGCAGTTCTTC CASSGRLAASYNEQFF
once TRBD2 TRBJ2-7 TRBV14 TGTGCCAGCAGCCGAGTAGCGGGAGGCCTCGACGAGCAGTACTTC CASSRVAGGLDEQYF
NA NA TRBJ2-5 TRBV5-1 TGCGCCAGCAGGTACCAGGGGCAAGAGACCCAGTACTTC CASRYQGQETQYF
NA TRBD2 TRBJ2-1 TRBV2 TGTGCCAGCAGTGGCGGGGGGGCGGTCAATGAGCAGTTCTTC CASSGGGAVNEQFF
few NA TRBJ2-7 TRBV3-1/TRBV3-2 TGTGCCAGCAGCCAAGACCCCGGACAGTTTACGAAGCAGTACTTC CASSQDPGQFTKQYF
NA NA TRBJ1-1 TRBV7-2 TGTGCCAGCAGGCGACAGGTAACGAACACTGAAGCTTTCTTT CASRRQVTNTEAFF
NA NA TRBJ2-3 TRBV9 TGTGCCAGCAGCGCCCGACAGGCCCGAAGCACAGATACGCAGTATTTT CASSARQARSTDTQYF
NA NA TRBJ2-7 TRBV7-2 TGTGCCAGCAGCTCAGCCGGGACTTCCTACTCCTACGAGCAGTACTTC CASSSAGTSYSYEQYF
NA TRBD1 TRBJ1-1 TRBV7-8 TGTGCCAGCGACTCGACAGGGGGCATGAACACTGAAGCTTTCTTT CASDSTGGMNTEAFF
NA NA TRBJ2-7 TRBV7-9 TGTGCCAGCAGCCCGCAGCGGGCTTCCTACGAGCAGTACTTC CASSPQRASYEQYF
few TRBD1 TRBJ2-7 TRBV5-1 TGCGCCAGCAGCTATACAGGGGGTTCCTACGAGCAGTACTTC CASSYTGGSYEQYF